The 24 T cell receptor beta chains below were found in one sample sequenced in a study of blood T cells in healthy people across ages (dated by TCRdb to about 2015). The library was made by 5' RACE. Sequencing took place on an Illumina HiSeq 2500. A second PCR of roughly 7 to 11 cycles was performed with a sample-barcoded 5' primer and a J-beta primer mix. The public reads were quality trimmed at Q25 with fastp and then assembled into clones with MiXCR by TCRdb, keeping productive beta chains. CDR3 protein duplicates are merged, each entry listing the most common genes and DNA. This sample has about 720,000 distinct CDR3 sequences in its table, and roughly 20% of those were observed once. Less than 25% of the sample is in the top ten clones. The source material was blood. These receptors all come from a man between 65 and 85 years old in good health.

The chain joins TRBV5-5 to TRBJ2-7, with 11 nucleotides matching TRBD2. J lost 3 bases, V lost 4 bases, and 3 bases had no gene match. CDR3 size: 14 residues. Germline-derived CDR1 and CDR2 are SGHKS and YYEKEE (reference sequence). The CDR3 DNA follows: TGTGCCAGCAGCCAGGGACTAGCGGACTACGAGCAGTACGTC. It specifies CASSQGLADYEQYV.

This clonotype was seen more than once but under ten times. The chain uses TRBV20-1 and TRBJ2-2; D gene ambiguous. V was shortened by 2 bases and J by 4 bases, with 8 bases between the two germline ends. The CDR3 is 13 amino acids. Germline lookup yields CDR1 DFQATT and CDR2 SNEGSKA (reference sequence). The CDR3 protein is CSARPTSTGELFF. The CDR3, as DNA: TGCAGTGCTAGACCGACTTCCACCGGGGAGCTGTTTTTT.

The rearrangement links TRBV20-1 to TRBJ2-5, with a possible D match to TRBD1 (6 bases). The CDR3 totals 14 residues. Germline V gives CDR1 DFQATT, CDR2 SNEGSKA (reference sequence). V was trimmed by 6 bases and J by 0 bases, leaving 14 bases between them. The CDR3 sequence: CSAGGPKYQETQYF. DNA of the CDR3: TGCAGTGCAGGGGGACCGAAGTACCAAGAGACCCAGTACTTC.

This clonotype was detected once. The V and J genes are TRBV12-3 or TRBV12-4 and TRBJ1-1; D is ambiguous. This CDR3 is built from 11 residues. V lost 3 bases and J 10 bases, leaving 9 bases between the germline ends. CDR3 DNA: TGTGCCAGCAGTTTTAGCCTAGTAGCTTTCTTT. This translates into CASSFSLVAFF.

This chain uses TRBV3-1 with TRBJ2-1; 8 positions match TRBD2. This CDR3 spans 15 amino acids. V was pared by 3 bases and J by 3 bases, with 4 bases of the junction left unmatched. Germline-derived CDR1 and CDR2 are LGHDT and YNNKEL (reference sequence). The CDR3 DNA reads TGTGCCAGCAGCCATGGACTAGCCCACTACAATGAGCAGTTCTTC. It encodes CASSHGLAHYNEQFF.

The chain joins TRBV29-1 to TRBJ2-2; the match to TRBD1 covers 7 bases. This CDR3 has 14 residues. V lost 6 bases to trimming and J lost 1 base; unmatched junction nucleotides: 5. Germline-derived CDR1 and CDR2 are SQVTM and ANQGSEA. The CDR3 sequence: CSVIGTENTGELFF. The CDR3 region has the DNA TGCAGCGTAATCGGGACAGAGAACACCGGGGAGCTGTTTTTT.

This clonotype was found a few times. V and J are TRBV18 and TRBJ1-1, with 7 bases that match TRBD1. Trimming removed 3 bases from V and 7 bases from J; junction bases left unmatched: 8. CDR3 length: 14 amino acids. Germline CDR1 reads KGHSH; CDR2 reads LQKENI. CDR3 DNA sequence: TGTGCCAGCTCACCGGGACAGCAAATCGGTGAAGCTTTCTTT. Translating gives CASSPGQQIGEAFF.

The V and J genes are TRBV15 and TRBJ2-1; D is uncertain. Trimming shortened V by 0 bases and J by 5 bases, and 5 bases separated the two germline ends. Germline V lookup: CDR1 LNHNV, CDR2 YYDKDF (reference sequence). The CDR3 loop spans 13 amino acids. The CDR3 protein is CATSRDPNNEQFF. CDR3 nucleotide sequence: TGTGCCACCAGCAGAGATCCTAACAATGAGCAGTTCTTC.

The rearrangement uses TRBV20-1 and TRBJ1-2; weak D call: TRBD1 (5 bases). The CDR3 extends over 15 amino acids. Germline-derived CDR1 and CDR2 are DFQATT and SNEGSKA (reference sequence). V was pared by 3 bases and J by 4 bases, with 18 bases between. DNA for the CDR3: TGCAGTGCTAGGTGGGACCTTTTGCTCCGCTATGGCTACACCTTC. Amino acid sequence: CSARWDLLLRYGYTF.

The chain combines TRBV6-5 with TRBJ2-3, with 10 bases fitting TRBD2. Germline V gene sequence: CDR1 MNHEY, CDR2 SVGAGI. This CDR3 is 17 amino acids long. J lost 2 bases, V lost 2 bases, and 7 bases had no gene match. CDR3 region: CASSYPKRGGPTDTQYF. The CDR3, as DNA: TGTGCCAGCAGTTACCCCAAGCGGGGGGGACCCACAGATACGCAGTATTTT.

This clonotype was found a few times. The chain employs TRBV29-1 and TRBJ1-2; D unresolved. Trimming cost V 3 bases and J 3 bases, with 11 bases left between them. Germline CDR1 reads SQVTM; CDR2 reads ANQGSEA. The CDR3 extends over 13 amino acids. The DNA of the CDR3 is TGCAGCGTTGAGCCAGACCCCCACTATGGCTACACCTTC. The encoded protein is CSVEPDPHYGYTF.

The rearrangement uses TRBV27 and TRBJ2-6, with D perhaps matching TRBD1 (5 bases). Trimming shortened V by 8 bases and J by 0 bases, and 17 bases separated the two germline ends. The germline CDR1 and CDR2 sequences are MNHEY and SMNVEV (reference sequence). CDR3 length equals 17 residues. The CDR3, as DNA: TGTGCCAGCGCTGCGCACACAGGATCCTCTGGGGCCAACGTCCTGACTTTC. Amino acids: CASAAHTGSSGANVLTF.

This clonotype has just a few counts. The chain carries TRBV20-1 and TRBJ2-3; tentative D call: TRBD1 (5 bases). CDR1 DFQATT and CDR2 SNEGSKA come from the germline V gene (reference sequence). The CDR3 has 14 residues. V shed 3 bases and J shed 0 bases, with 10 bases lying between them. CDR3 coding DNA: TGCAGTGCTAGGGCAGGGATTAGCACAGATACGCAGTATTTT. Translation gives CSARAGISTDTQYF.

This chain connects TRBV5-1 to TRBJ2-5, with 7 positions matching TRBD2. Per the germline V gene, CDR1 is SGHRS and CDR2 is YFSETQ. CDR3 length: 15 amino acids. The J segment lost 6 bases and the V segment lost 2 bases, leaving 10 bases of the junction unmatched. CDR3 nucleotide sequence: TGCGCCAGCAGCTTTCTAGCGGCGACGGGAAAGACCCAGTACTTC. Its translation: CASSFLAATGKTQYF. Drawing the rest from reference TRBV5-1 and TRBJ2-5, the complete variable domain is KAGVTQTPRYLIKTRGQQVTLSCSPISGHRSVSWYQQTPGQGLQFLFEYFSETQRNKGNFPGRFSGRQFSNSRSEMNVSTLELGDSALYLCASSFLAATGKTQYFGPGTRLLVL.

This clonotype was seen repeatedly, ten times or more. V usage is TRBV29-1 and J usage is TRBJ2-3; 7 bases line up with TRBD2. V lost 3 bases to trimming and J lost 1 base; unmatched junction nucleotides: 1. This CDR3 comprises 13 residues. From germline, CDR1 is SQVTM and CDR2 ANQGSEA. The CDR3 loop reads CSVEAGGTDTQYF. CDR3 in DNA: TGCAGCGTTGAGGCGGGGGGCACAGATACGCAGTATTTT.

This clonotype was seen more than once but under ten times. This chain uses TRBV20-1 with TRBJ1-5, with 7 bases fitting TRBD1. Germline loops: CDR1 DFQATT, CDR2 SNEGSKA (reference sequence). The ends lost 6 bases at V and 0 bases at J; junction bases unmatched: 8. The CDR3 is 15 amino acids. The CDR3 DNA is TGCAGTGCCCAGAGGACAGGCCCTAGCAATCAGCCCCAGCATTTT. As protein: CSAQRTGPSNQPQHF.

This sequence joins TRBV20-1 and TRBJ1-3; D is unresolved. V lost 3 bases and J 0 bases, leaving 9 bases between the germline ends. From germline, CDR1 is DFQATT and CDR2 SNEGSKA (reference sequence). The CDR3 extends over 14 amino acids. The CDR3 spells CSARSGYSGNTIYF. The CDR3 DNA reads TGCAGTGCTAGGTCCGGGTACTCTGGAAACACCATATATTTT.

The table lists this clonotype with a few counts. This chain joins TRBV5-1 and TRBJ1-5; the match to TRBD1 covers 7 bases. J lost 4 bases, V lost 0 bases, and 4 bases had no gene match. Looked up from germline, CDR1 is SGHRS and CDR2 is YFSETQ. This CDR3 region has 15 residues. In DNA, the CDR3 is TGCGCCAGCAGCTTGGGAGGGACAGAGAATCAGCCCCAGCATTTT. This encodes CASSLGGTENQPQHF.

A few counts support this clonotype. The V and J genes are TRBV7-9 and TRBJ2-7, with 7 positions matching TRBD2. V lost 5 bases, J lost 3 bases, and 7 bases stayed unmatched. This CDR3 is 14 amino acids long. CDR1 is SEHNR, CDR2 FQNEAQ, per germline (reference sequence). The CDR3 loop reads CASSPSSGSYEQYV. The CDR3 bases are TGTGCCAGCAGCCCCTCTAGCGGAAGCTACGAGCAGTACGTC.

This chain joins TRBV6-6 and TRBJ1-2, with TRBD1 identical over 11 bases. Per germline, CDR1 MNHNY and CDR2 SVGAGI (reference sequence). CDR3 size: 16 residues. Germline trimming cut 6 bases from V and 4 bases from J; bases unmatched to any gene: 10. CDR3 protein: CASSPAGTGGIYGYTF. CDR3 in DNA: TGTGCCAGCAGCCCCGCCGGGACAGGGGGGATCTATGGCTACACCTTC.

The chain recombines TRBV4-3 with TRBJ2-5; D not resolved. Per germline, CDR1 LGHNA and CDR2 YSLEER. With 0 bases removed from V and 2 bases from J, the gap between germline ends came to 7 bases. The length of the CDR3 is 14 residues. CDR3 sequence reads: CASSQDYGQETQYF. Here the CDR3 DNA reads TGCGCCAGCAGCCAAGATTATGGGCAAGAGACCCAGTACTTC.

This clonotype was seen only a few times. V usage is TRBV2 and J usage is TRBJ2-5; either TRBD1 or TRBD2 may supply D (6 bases each). This CDR3 contains 12 residues. Trimming left V 7 bases short and J 9 bases short, with 15 bases between. Germline CDR1 reads SNHLY; CDR2 reads FYNNEI. CDR3: CASTENREAQYF. CDR3 in DNA: TGTGCCAGCACCGAAAACAGGGAGGCCCAGTACTTC.

This clonotype turned up a few times. The chain combines TRBV5-1 with TRBJ1-2, with D uncertain. Germline V lookup: CDR1 SGHRS, CDR2 YFSETQ. The CDR3 is made up of 16 amino acids. Trimming stripped 0 bases from V and 4 bases from J, with 16 bases between. The CDR3 loop is CASSLVVSPAGYGYTF. The CDR3 DNA sequence: TGCGCCAGCAGCTTGGTGGTGTCCCCCGCCGGCTATGGCTACACCTTC.

The rearrangement links TRBV5-1 to TRBJ2-5, with D perhaps TRBD1 or TRBD2 (6 bases each). With 2 bases removed from V and 7 bases from J, the gap between germline ends came to 21 bases. The CDR3 is 16 residues long. Germline V lookup: CDR1 SGHRS, CDR2 YFSETQ. CDR3 residues: CASSFQVAAGAGTQYF. CDR3 nucleotide sequence: TGCGCCAGCAGCTTTCAAGTAGCGGCAGGGGCCGGGACCCAGTACTTC.